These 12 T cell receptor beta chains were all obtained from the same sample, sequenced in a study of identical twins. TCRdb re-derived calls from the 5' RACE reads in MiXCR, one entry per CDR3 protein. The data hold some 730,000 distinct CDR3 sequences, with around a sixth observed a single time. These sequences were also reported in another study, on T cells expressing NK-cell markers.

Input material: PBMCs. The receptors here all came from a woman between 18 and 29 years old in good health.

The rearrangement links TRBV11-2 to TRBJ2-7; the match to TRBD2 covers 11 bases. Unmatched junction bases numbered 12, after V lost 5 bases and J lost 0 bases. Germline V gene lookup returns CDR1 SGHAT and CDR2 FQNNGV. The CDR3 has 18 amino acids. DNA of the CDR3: TGTGCCAGCAGCCCGCGGGGGACTAGCGGCCGCTTCTCCTACGAGCAGTACTTC. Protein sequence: CASSPRGTSGRFSYEQYF.

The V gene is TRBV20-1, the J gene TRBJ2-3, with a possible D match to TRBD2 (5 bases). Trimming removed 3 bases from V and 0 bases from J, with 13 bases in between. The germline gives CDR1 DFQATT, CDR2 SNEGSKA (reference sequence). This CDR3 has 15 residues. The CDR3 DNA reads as TGCAGTGCTAGGGATAGCGTCTCTAGCACAGATACGCAGTATTTT. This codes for CSARDSVSSTDTQYF.

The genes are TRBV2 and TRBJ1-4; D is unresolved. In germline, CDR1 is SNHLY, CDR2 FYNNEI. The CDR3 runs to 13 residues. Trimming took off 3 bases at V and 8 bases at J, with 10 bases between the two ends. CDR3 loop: CASSDRTQEKLFF. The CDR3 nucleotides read TGTGCCAGCAGTGACCGGACGCAGGAAAAACTGTTTTTT. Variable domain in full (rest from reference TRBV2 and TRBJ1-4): EPEVTQTPSHQVTQMGQEVILRCVPISNHLYFYWYRQILGQKVEFLVSFYNNEISEKSEIFDDQFSVERPDGSNFTLKIRSTKLEDSAMYFCASSDRTQEKLFFGSGTQLSVL.

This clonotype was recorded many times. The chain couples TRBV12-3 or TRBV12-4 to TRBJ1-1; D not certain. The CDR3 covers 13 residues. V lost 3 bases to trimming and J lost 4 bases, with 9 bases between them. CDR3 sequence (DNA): TGTGCCAGCAGTTTTGGGTCTACCACTGAAGCTTTCTTT. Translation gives CASSFGSTTEAFF.

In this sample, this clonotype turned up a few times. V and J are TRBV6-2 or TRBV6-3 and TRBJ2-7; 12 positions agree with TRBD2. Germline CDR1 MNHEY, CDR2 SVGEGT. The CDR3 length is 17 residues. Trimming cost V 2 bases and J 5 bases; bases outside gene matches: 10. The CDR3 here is CASSYPRSSGRANEQYF. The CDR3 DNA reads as TGTGCCAGCAGTTACCCAAGGTCTAGCGGGAGGGCCAACGAGCAGTACTTC.

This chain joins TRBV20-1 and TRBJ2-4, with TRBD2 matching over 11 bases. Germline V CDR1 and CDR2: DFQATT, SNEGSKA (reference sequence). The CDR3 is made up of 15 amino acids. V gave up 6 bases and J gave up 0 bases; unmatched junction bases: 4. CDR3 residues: CSAGTSGLAKNIQYF. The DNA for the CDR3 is TGCAGTGCCGGGACTAGCGGCTTAGCCAAAAACATTCAGTACTTC.

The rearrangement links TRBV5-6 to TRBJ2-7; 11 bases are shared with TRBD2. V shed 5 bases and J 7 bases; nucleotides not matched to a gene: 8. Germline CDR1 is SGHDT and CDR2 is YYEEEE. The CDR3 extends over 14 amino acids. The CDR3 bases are TGTGCCAGCAGTCGACTAGCGGGACAGTATGAGCAGTACTTC. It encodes CASSRLAGQYEQYF.

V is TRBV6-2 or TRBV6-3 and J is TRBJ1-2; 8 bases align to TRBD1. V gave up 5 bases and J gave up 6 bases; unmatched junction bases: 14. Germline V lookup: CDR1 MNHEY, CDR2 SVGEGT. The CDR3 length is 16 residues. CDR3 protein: CASSNAGTGALNGYTF. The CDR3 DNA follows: TGTGCCAGCAGTAACGCCGGGACAGGCGCATTAAATGGCTACACCTTC.

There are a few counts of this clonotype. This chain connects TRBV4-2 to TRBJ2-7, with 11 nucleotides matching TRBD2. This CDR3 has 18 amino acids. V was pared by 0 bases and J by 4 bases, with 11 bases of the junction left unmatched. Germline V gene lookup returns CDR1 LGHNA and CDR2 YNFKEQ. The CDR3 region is CASSQEGSGLAGVYEQYF. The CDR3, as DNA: TGTGCCAGCAGCCAAGAAGGATCCGGACTAGCGGGTGTGTACGAGCAGTACTTC.

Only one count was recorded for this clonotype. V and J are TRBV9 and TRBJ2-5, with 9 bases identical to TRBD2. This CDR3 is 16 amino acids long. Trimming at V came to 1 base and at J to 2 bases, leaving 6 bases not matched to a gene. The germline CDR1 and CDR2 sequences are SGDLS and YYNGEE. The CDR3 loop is CASSVQGRGGQETQYF. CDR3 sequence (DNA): TGTGCCAGCAGCGTACAGGGGCGGGGGGGTCAAGAGACCCAGTACTTC.

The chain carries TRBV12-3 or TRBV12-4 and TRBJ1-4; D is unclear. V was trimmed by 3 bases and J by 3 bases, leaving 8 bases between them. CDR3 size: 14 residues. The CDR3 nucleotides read TGTGCCAGCAGTTTCCTGGGCCCTAATGAAAAACTGTTTTTT. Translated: CASSFLGPNEKLFF.

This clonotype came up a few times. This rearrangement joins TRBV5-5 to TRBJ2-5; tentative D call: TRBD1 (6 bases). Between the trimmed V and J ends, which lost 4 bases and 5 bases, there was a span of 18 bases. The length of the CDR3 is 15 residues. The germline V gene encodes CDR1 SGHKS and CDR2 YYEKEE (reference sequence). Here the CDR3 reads CASSTRKQGRETQYF. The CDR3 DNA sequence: TGTGCCAGCAGCACCCGGAAACAGGGAAGGGAGACCCAGTACTTC. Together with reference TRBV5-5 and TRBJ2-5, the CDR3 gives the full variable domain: DAGVTQSPTHLIKTRGQQVTLRCSPISGHKSVSWYQQVLGQGPQFIFQYYEKEERGRGNFPDRFSARQFPNYSSELNVNALLLGDSALYLCASSTRKQGRETQYFGPGTRLLVL.